Listed below are T cell receptor beta chains from one sample, sequenced in a study of tumor-infiltrating lymphocytes in primary liver carcinoma. Using its own MiXCR run on the multiplex PCR reads, TCRdb lists one record per CDR3 protein. The table includes about 99,000 distinct CDR3 sequences, over 55% detected once. The sequencing sample was made of liver tumor tissue from sampling region 5. The receptors come from an older woman with primary liver carcinoma and hepatitis B virus infection. The CDR3 runs from the conserved cysteine through the conserved F or W. A D gene is named only where the DNA matches it firmly. Only part of the rows carry a size: once, few, many, or a class if the clone is expanded.

J gene: TRBJ2-2; D gene: .; clone size: .; V gene: TRBV6-1; CDR3 protein: CASSGRDPGELFF; CDR3 DNA: TGTGCCAGCAGTGGGAGGGACCCCGGGGAACTGTTTTTT
J gene: TRBJ2-5; D gene: .; clone size: many; V gene: TRBV12-3/TRBV12-4; CDR3 protein: CASSGGKTQYF; CDR3 DNA: TGTGCCAGCAGTGGCGGGAAGACCCAGTACTTC
J gene: TRBJ2-5; D gene: TRBD2; clone size: .; V gene: TRBV6-1; CDR3 protein: CSSSPGGGGLETQYF; CDR3 DNA: TGTTCCAGTAGCCCGGGCGGGGGGGGTTTGGAGACCCAGTACTTC
J gene: TRBJ2-7; D gene: TRBD1; clone size: .; V gene: TRBV11-2; CDR3 protein: CASSRGQGLARLYNEQYF; CDR3 DNA: TGTGCCAGCAGCAGGGGACAGGGGTTGGCTAGGCTTTATAACGAGCAGTACTTC
J gene: TRBJ2-1; D gene: .; clone size: .; V gene: TRBV29-1; CDR3 protein: CSVHHTGWYNEQLF; CDR3 DNA: TGCAGCGTTCATCACACCGGGTGGTACAATGAGCAGTTGTTC
J gene: TRBJ2-7; D gene: .; clone size: once; V gene: TRBV7-9; CDR3 protein: CASSCRRGWETFNERYF; CDR3 DNA: TGTGCCAGCAGCTGCCGACGGGGGTGGGAGACCTTCAACGAGCGGTACTTC
J gene: TRBJ1-5; D gene: .; clone size: many; V gene: TRBV29-1; CDR3 protein: CSVELGDNQPQHF; CDR3 DNA: TGCAGCGTTGAATTGGGTGACAATCAGCCCCAGCATTTT
J gene: TRBJ2-1; D gene: TRBD1; clone size: many; V gene: TRBV5-4; CDR3 protein: CASTRGQGLVEQFF; CDR3 DNA: TGTGCCAGCACCCGTGGACAGGGGCTTGTTGAGCAGTTCTTC
J gene: TRBJ2-5; D gene: TRBD2; clone size: .; V gene: TRBV11-2; CDR3 protein: CASSPIGLVGIVTQYF; CDR3 DNA: TGTGCCAGCAGCCCTATCGGACTAGTGGGAATAGTGACCCAGTACTTC
J gene: TRBJ2-1; D gene: TRBD2; clone size: .; V gene: TRBV28; CDR3 protein: CASSSLGLAGASNEQFF; CDR3 DNA: TGTGCCAGCAGTTCCCTGGGACTAGCGGGAGCCTCCAATGAGCAGTTCTTC
J gene: TRBJ1-5; D gene: .; clone size: .; V gene: TRBV6-5; CDR3 protein: CTRSYGAGNQPQHF; CDR3 DNA: TGTACCAGGAGTTACGGGGCAGGGAATCAGCCCCAGCATTTT
J gene: TRBJ2-7; D gene: .; clone size: .; V gene: TRBV11-2; CDR3 protein: CASTLGFGLMSVLREQYF; CDR3 DNA: TGTGCCAGCACCTTAGGGTTCGGACTAATGTCGGTGTTGCGCGAGCAGTACTTC
J gene: TRBJ2-2; D gene: .; clone size: .; V gene: TRBV6-2/TRBV6-3; CDR3 protein: CASSYLSFRRDNTGELFF; CDR3 DNA: TGTGCCAGCAGTTACTTGAGTTTTCGGAGAGATAACACCGGGGAGCTGTTTTTT
J gene: TRBJ2-5; D gene: .; clone size: .; V gene: TRBV12-5; CDR3 protein: CASGLGRVVEETQCF; CDR3 DNA: TGTGCTAGCGGTTTGGGACGGGTTGTGGAAGAGACCCAGTGCTTC
J gene: TRBJ1-1; D gene: .; clone size: .; V gene: TRBV11-3; CDR3 protein: CASSCGREAFF; CDR3 DNA: TGCGCCAGCAGTTGTGGCAGGGAAGCTTTCTTT
J gene: TRBJ2-3; D gene: TRBD2; clone size: many; V gene: TRBV5-6; CDR3 protein: CASSLLAPTDTQYF; CDR3 DNA: TGTGCCAGCAGCTTACTAGCGCCCACAGATACGCAGTATTTT
J gene: TRBJ2-3; D gene: .; clone size: .; V gene: TRBV7-3; CDR3 protein: CASSPQPASADTQYF; CDR3 DNA: TGTGCCAGCAGCCCTCAACCGGCTAGCGCAGATACGCAGTATTTT
J gene: TRBJ2-1; D gene: .; clone size: .; V gene: TRBV6-5; CDR3 protein: CASTVGPRGNEQFF; CDR3 DNA: TGTGCCAGCACCGTCGGACCACGGGGAAATGAGCAGTTCTTC
J gene: TRBJ2-2; D gene: .; clone size: .; V gene: TRBV12-3/TRBV12-4; CDR3 protein: CACSPGLTAGEPFF; CDR3 DNA: TGTGCCTGCAGCCCGGGACTCACTGCCGGGGAGCCGTTTTTT
J gene: TRBJ2-1; D gene: .; clone size: .; V gene: TRBV5-6; CDR3 protein: CASSLRWAEGTYNEQFF; CDR3 DNA: TGTGCAAGCAGCTTGAGGTGGGCGGAAGGAACCTACAATGAGCAGTTCTTC
J gene: TRBJ1-2; D gene: .; clone size: .; V gene: TRBV29-1; CDR3 protein: CSVGRDGGNYGYTF; CDR3 DNA: TGCAGCGTTGGACGGGACGGCGGTAACTATGGCTACACCTTC
J gene: TRBJ2-7; D gene: .; clone size: .; V gene: TRBV6-1; CDR3 protein: CANSEPQLLMYEQYF; CDR3 DNA: TGTGCCAACAGTGAACCCCAACTACTGATGTACGAGCAGTACTTC
J gene: TRBJ2-5; D gene: TRBD1; clone size: many; V gene: TRBV28; CDR3 protein: CASSPPGQVKTQYF; CDR3 DNA: TGTGCCAGCAGTCCGCCGGGACAGGTGAAGACCCAGTACTTC
J gene: TRBJ2-3; D gene: .; clone size: .; V gene: TRBV11-2; CDR3 protein: CTSSLMGAISIGDTQYF; CDR3 DNA: TGTACCAGCAGCTTGATGGGGGCGATCAGTATAGGGGATACGCAGTATTTT
J gene: TRBJ2-3; D gene: TRBD2; clone size: .; V gene: TRBV2; CDR3 protein: CASGGRALTDTQYF; CDR3 DNA: TGTGCCAGCGGCGGGAGGGCCTTGACAGATACGCAGTATTTT
J gene: TRBJ1-3; D gene: .; clone size: .; V gene: TRBV11-2; CDR3 protein: CASNSRLTTDSSGNTIYF; CDR3 DNA: TGTGCCAGCAACTCGCGCCTCACGACAGATAGCTCTGGGAACACCATATATTTT
J gene: TRBJ2-1; D gene: TRBD2; clone size: .; V gene: TRBV5-1; CDR3 protein: CASSLAGTSGGNEQFF; CDR3 DNA: TGCGCCAGCAGCTTGGCCGGTACTAGCGGGGGTAATGAACAGTTCTTC
J gene: TRBJ2-5; D gene: TRBD1; clone size: .; V gene: TRBV20-1; CDR3 protein: CSASRTGAETQYF; CDR3 DNA: TGCAGTGCTAGCCGAACAGGGGCGGAGACCCAGTACTTC
J gene: TRBJ2-2; D gene: .; clone size: few; V gene: TRBV7-9; CDR3 protein: CASIREVGRRTGELFF; CDR3 DNA: TGTGCCAGCATCAGGGAGGTCGGGAGACGGACCGGGGAGCTGTTTTTT
J gene: TRBJ2-7; D gene: .; clone size: .; V gene: TRBV6-5; CDR3 protein: CANSLDRLVPYEQYF; CDR3 DNA: TGTGCCAATAGCCTTGACAGGTTGGTCCCCTACGAGCAGTACTTC
J gene: TRBJ1-2; D gene: .; clone size: .; V gene: TRBV4-1; CDR3 protein: CASSHEHERQPYYGYTF; CDR3 DNA: TGCGCCAGCAGCCATGAACACGAGCGACAGCCTTACTATGGCTACACCTTC
J gene: TRBJ2-7; D gene: TRBD1; clone size: .; V gene: TRBV6-6; CDR3 protein: CANSYRTGLGYEQYF; CDR3 DNA: TGTGCCAACAGTTACAGGACAGGATTAGGGTACGAGCAGTACTTC
J gene: TRBJ2-5; D gene: TRBD2; clone size: once; V gene: TRBV5-4; CDR3 protein: CASSLPRGGKLETQYF; CDR3 DNA: TGTGCCAGCAGCTTGCCCCGGGGAGGGAAGTTAGAGACCCAGTACTTT
J gene: TRBJ1-1; D gene: .; clone size: .; V gene: TRBV7-8; CDR3 protein: CASNWKGVTEAFF; CDR3 DNA: TGTGCCAGCAACTGGAAGGGCGTAACTGAAGCTTTTTTT
J gene: TRBJ2-5; D gene: .; clone size: many; V gene: TRBV4-1; CDR3 protein: CASSQDRSRETQYF; CDR3 DNA: TGCGCCAGCAGCCAAGATCGTTCGAGGGAGACCCAGTACTTC
J gene: TRBJ2-2; D gene: TRBD1; clone size: .; V gene: TRBV6-5; CDR3 protein: CASNGRDRVSIGELFF; CDR3 DNA: TGTGCCAGCAATGGCCGGGACAGGGTCTCAATCGGGGAGCTGTTTTTT
J gene: TRBJ2-1; D gene: .; clone size: .; V gene: TRBV11-3; CDR3 protein: CASKPGGVSNNEHSF; CDR3 DNA: TGTGCCAGCAAACCAGGGGGGGTTTCCAACAATGAGCATTCCTTC
J gene: TRBJ1-2; D gene: TRBD1; clone size: .; V gene: TRBV11-3; CDR3 protein: CASSLERRRGIYGYTF; CDR3 DNA: TGTGCCAGCAGCTTAGAAAGGCGCAGGGGGATCTATGGCTACACCTTC
J gene: TRBJ1-2; D gene: .; clone size: .; V gene: TRBV28; CDR3 protein: CASRLPRGRGYTF; CDR3 DNA: TGTGCCAGCAGACTCCCACGGGGGAGGGGCTACACCTTC
J gene: TRBJ2-5; D gene: TRBD2; clone size: .; V gene: TRBV11-2; CDR3 protein: CASSYSSGSGRETQYF; CDR3 DNA: TGTGCCAGCAGCTACTCCAGCGGTAGCGGGAGAGAGACTCAGTACTTC